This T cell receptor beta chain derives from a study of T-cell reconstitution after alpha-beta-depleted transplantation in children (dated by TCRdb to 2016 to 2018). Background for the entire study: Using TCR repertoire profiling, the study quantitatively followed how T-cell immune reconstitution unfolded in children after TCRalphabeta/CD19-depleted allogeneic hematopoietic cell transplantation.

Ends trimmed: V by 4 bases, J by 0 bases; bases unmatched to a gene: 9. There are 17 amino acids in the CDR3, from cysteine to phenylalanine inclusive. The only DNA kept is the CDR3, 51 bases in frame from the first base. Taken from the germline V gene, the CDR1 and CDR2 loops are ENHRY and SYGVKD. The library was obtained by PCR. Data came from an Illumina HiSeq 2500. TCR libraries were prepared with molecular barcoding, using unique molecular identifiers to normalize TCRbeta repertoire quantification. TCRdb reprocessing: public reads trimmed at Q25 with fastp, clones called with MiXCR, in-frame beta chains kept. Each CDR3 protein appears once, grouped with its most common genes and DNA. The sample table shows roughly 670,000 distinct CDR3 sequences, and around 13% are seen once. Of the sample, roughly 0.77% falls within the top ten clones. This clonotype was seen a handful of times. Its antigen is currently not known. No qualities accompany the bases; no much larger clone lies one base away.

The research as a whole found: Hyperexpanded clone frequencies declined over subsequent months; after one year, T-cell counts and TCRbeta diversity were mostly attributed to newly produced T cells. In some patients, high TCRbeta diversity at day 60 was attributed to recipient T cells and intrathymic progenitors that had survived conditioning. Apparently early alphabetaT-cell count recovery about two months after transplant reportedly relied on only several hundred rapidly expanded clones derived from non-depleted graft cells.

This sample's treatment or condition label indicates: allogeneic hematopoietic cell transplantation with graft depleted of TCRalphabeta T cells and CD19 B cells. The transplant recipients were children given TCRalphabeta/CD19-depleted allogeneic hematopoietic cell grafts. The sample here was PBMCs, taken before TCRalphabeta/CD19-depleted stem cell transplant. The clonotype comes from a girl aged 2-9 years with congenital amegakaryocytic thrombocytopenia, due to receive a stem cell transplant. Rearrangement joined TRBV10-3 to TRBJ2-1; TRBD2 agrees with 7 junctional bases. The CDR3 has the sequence CAISAQTSVGSYNEQFF. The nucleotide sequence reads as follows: TGTGCCATCAGTGCCCAAACTAGCGTCGGCTCCTACAATGAGCAGTTCTTC.